Shown below are 22 T cell receptor beta chains from a single sample sequenced in a study of blood T cell repertoires in COVID-19. Profiled with immunoSEQ multiplex PCR; TCRdb holds only in-frame clones, not every one. Of 150,000 to 200,000 clones in the sample, around 90% are singletons; the top ten hold about 2.6%. The specimen sequenced was peripheral blood. The receptors shown here come from a man aged 35 to 55 with active or convalescent COVID-19.

The chain is built from TRBV11-3 and TRBJ2-7, with a possible D match to TRBD2 (5 bases). Trimming took 1 base from V and 5 from J, leaving 6 bases between them. The CDR3 is 12 amino acids. The germline V gene encodes CDR1 SGHNT and CDR2 YENEEA. In nucleotides, the CDR3 is TGTGCCAGCAGCTTAGTGCGGGACGAGCAGTACTTC. It yields the protein CASSLVRDEQYF. Full variable domain (outside the CDR3, taken from reference TRBV11-3 and TRBJ2-7): EAGVVQSPRYKIIEKKQPVAFWCNPISGHNTLYWYLQNLGQGPELLIRYENEEAVDDSQLPKDRFSAERLKGVDSTLKIQPAELGDSAVYLCASSLVRDEQYFGPGTRLTVT.

This clone was recorded only once. The J gene is TRBJ2-7, the V gene TRBV5-1; 8 nucleotides agree with TRBD2. In germline, CDR1 is SGHRS, CDR2 YFSETQ. V lost 7 bases to trimming and J lost 5 bases; unmatched junction nucleotides: 11. The CDR3 spans 14 residues. CDR3 DNA sequence: TGCGCCAGCGGGGCGGGGGGTACCGGGGACGAGCAGTACTTC. Translation: CASGAGGTGDEQYF.

The rearrangement joins TRBV5-1 to TRBJ1-2; maybe TRBD1 (5 bases). V lost 5 bases, J lost 7 bases, and 15 bases lay in between. The CDR3 runs to 13 residues. Germline-derived CDR1 and CDR2 are SGHRS and YFSETQ. Here the CDR3 reads CASSLPGLGGYTF. CDR3 nucleotide sequence: TGCGCCAGCAGTTTACCGGGACTAGGTGGCTACACCTTC.

The chain is built from TRBV7-2 and TRBJ2-5; 10 nucleotides align to TRBD2. The CDR3 totals 16 residues. Germline V lookup: CDR1 SGHTA, CDR2 FQGNSA. V gave up 1 base and J gave up 2 bases; unmatched junction bases: 4. The CDR3 DNA reads TGTGCCAGCAGCTTAGTAACTAGCGGGGCGCAAGAGACCCAGTACTTC. Translation: CASSLVTSGAQETQYF.

The rearrangement joins TRBV28 to TRBJ1-2; D remains unclear. This CDR3 has 15 residues. The V and J ends lost 2 bases and 6 bases respectively, with 16 bases between them. In germline, CDR1 is MDHEN, CDR2 SYDVKM. The CDR3 reads CASSLSRAGGNGYTF. CDR3 coding DNA: TGTGCCAGCAGTTTAAGTCGGGCCGGAGGAAATGGCTACACCTTC.

The table lists this clone with a few counts. The V gene is TRBV6-5, the J gene TRBJ1-4, with D unclear. Germline V gene sequence: CDR1 MNHEY, CDR2 SVGAGI. The CDR3 is 12 residues long. V was cut by 6 bases and J by 3 bases, with 5 bases left in between. The CDR3 spells CASRGPNEKLFF. As DNA, the CDR3 is TGTGCCAGCAGGGGCCCTAATGAAAAACTGTTTTTT.

The gene calls are TRBV5-1 and TRBJ2-1; TRBD2 matches at 7 bases. This CDR3 is 15 amino acids long. V shed 3 bases, J shed 0 bases, and the junction held 3 bases outside the gene matches. Germline CDR1 reads SGHRS; CDR2 reads YFSETQ. The CDR3 here is CASSWGGSSYNEQFF. In DNA, the CDR3 is TGCGCCAGCAGCTGGGGGGGAAGCTCCTACAATGAGCAGTTCTTC.

This chain joins TRBV7-9 and TRBJ2-1; unclear D gene. Germline lookup yields CDR1 SEHNR and CDR2 FQNEAQ (reference sequence). Trimming cost V 0 bases and J 4 bases, with 4 bases left between them. This CDR3 has 13 residues. This CDR3 is CASSLATYNEQFF. The CDR3 DNA follows: TGTGCCAGCAGCTTAGCGACATACAATGAGCAGTTCTTC.

The chain joins TRBV24-1 to TRBJ2-1; 9 positions match TRBD2. Germline CDR1 reads KGHDR; CDR2 reads SFDVKD. Trimming cost V 5 bases and J 7 bases; bases outside gene matches: 11. The CDR3 is 16 amino acids. The CDR3 spells CATSGTDSGGRNEQFF. CDR3 nucleotide sequence: TGTGCCACCAGTGGTACGGATAGCGGGGGAAGGAATGAGCAGTTCTTC.

V is TRBV5-1 and J is TRBJ2-3, with 7 bases fitting TRBD2. The germline gives CDR1 SGHRS, CDR2 YFSETQ. With 4 bases clipped from V and 1 base from J, the junction kept 3 bases outside the gene matches. The CDR3 is 14 amino acids. CDR3 in amino acids: CASSKGGGTDTQYF. The CDR3 DNA sequence: TGCGCCAGCAGCAAGGGAGGGGGCACAGATACGCAGTATTTT.

In its sample, this clone was seen once. The CDR3 DNA reads as TGTGCCAGCAGCGGTCAGGGGTCCGAGCAGTACTTC. Translating gives CASSGQGSEQYF. The chain carries TRBV9 and TRBJ2-7; a possible D gene is TRBD1 (6 bases). Germline assignment: CDR1 SGDLS and CDR2 YYNGEE. The CDR3 is 12 residues long. Deletions cut 3 bases from V and 6 bases from J, with 10 bases between.

The rearrangement joins TRBV27 to TRBJ2-7, with D uncertain. This CDR3 contains 13 residues. Germline assignment: CDR1 MNHEY and CDR2 SMNVEV (reference sequence). V dropped 5 bases and J dropped 0 bases, with 8 bases sitting between them. The CDR3 protein is CASSPIGSYEQYF. As DNA, the CDR3 is TGTGCCAGCAGTCCCATCGGCTCCTACGAGCAGTACTTC.

As concerns this clone: One junction end disagrees with the germline gene, perhaps due to a read error. This chain uses TRBV7-7 with TRBJ2-1, with TRBD2 matching over 9 bases. Germline V gene lookup returns CDR1 SSHAT and CDR2 FNYEAQ (reference sequence). The CDR3 extends over 15 amino acids. The CDR3 loop reads CASSLNSGGYNEQFF. The CDR3 region has the DNA TGTGCTAGCAGCTTGAATAGCGGGGGTTACAATGAGCAGTTCTTC.

The rearrangement joins TRBV5-1 to TRBJ2-7; 7 nucleotides agree with TRBD1. CDR3 length equals 15 residues. From germline, CDR1 is SGHRS and CDR2 YFSETQ. Trimming cost V 4 bases and J 6 bases; bases outside gene matches: 13. CDR3 DNA sequence: TGCGCCAGCAGCGCCTCCGGGACAGTGATCCTCGAGCAGTACTTC. Translation: CASSASGTVILEQYF.

This rearrangement joins TRBV28 to TRBJ1-1; a weak D match, TRBD1 (5 bases). Trimming took 4 bases from V and 5 from J, leaving 17 bases between them. The CDR3 runs to 15 residues. Germline values: CDR1 MDHEN, CDR2 SYDVKM. The CDR3 spells CASSSPEGRGTEAFF. CDR3 nucleotides: TGTGCCAGCAGTTCGCCGGAGGGGCGCGGGACTGAAGCTTTCTTT.

V gene TRBV19 combines with J gene TRBJ2-4, with D uncertain. The germline V gene encodes CDR1 LNHDA and CDR2 SQIVND (reference sequence). The CDR3 sequence is 14 residues long. V lost 6 bases and J 2 bases, leaving 11 bases between the germline ends. CDR3 region: CASRFDTSKNIQYF. In DNA form, the CDR3 reads TGTGCCAGTAGATTTGACACTTCCAAAAACATTCAGTACTTC.

The chain joins TRBV3-1 (or the pseudogene TRBV3-2) to TRBJ2-3, with 14 bases that match TRBD2. The CDR3 is 17 amino acids. Per the germline V gene, CDR1 is LGHDT and CDR2 is YNNKEL (reference sequence). V was clipped by 1 base and J by 5 bases; unmatched bases: 5. CDR3 residues: CASSQALGLAGEDTQYF. The CDR3 nucleotides are TGTGCCAGCAGCCAAGCATTGGGACTAGCGGGGGAAGATACGCAGTATTTT.

This chain connects TRBV3-1 (or the pseudogene TRBV3-2) to TRBJ1-2; 9 nucleotides agree with TRBD1. V dropped 5 bases and J dropped 10; count of bases not matched to a gene: 14. Germline V lookup: CDR1 LGHDT, CDR2 YNNKEL (reference sequence). This CDR3 is built from 15 residues. The CDR3 here is CASSFRGNDRGDYTF. CDR3 DNA sequence: TGTGCCAGCAGCTTCAGGGGGAATGACAGGGGGGACTACACCTTC.

The chain has TRBV7-9 and TRBJ1-6, with no clear D. With 5 bases removed from V and 7 bases from J, the gap between germline ends came to 3 bases. Germline loops: CDR1 SEHNR, CDR2 FQNEAQ (reference sequence). CDR3 size: 11 residues. CDR3 region: CASSSNSPLHF. CDR3 DNA: TGTGCCAGCAGCAGCAATTCACCCCTCCACTTT.

For the CDR3, the DNA is TGTGCCACCAGCAGAGCGCGGTCCGGCGGAGAGACCCAGTACTTC. It is translated as CATSRARSGGETQYF. The V call is TRBV15, the J call TRBJ2-5; D call uncertain. The CDR3 covers 15 residues. The V end was cut by 1 base, the J end by 4 bases, with 13 bases between. In germline, CDR1 is LNHNV, CDR2 YYDKDF (reference sequence).

This chain connects TRBV12-3 or TRBV12-4 to TRBJ1-5; the D gene is possibly TRBD1 (6 bases). The CDR3 spans 13 residues. Trimming took 6 bases from V and 4 from J, leaving 10 bases between them. As DNA, the CDR3 is TGTGCCAGCAGGACCGGACAGAATCAGCCCCAGCATTTT. The encoded protein is CASRTGQNQPQHF.

Concerning this clone: The same CDR3 also results from other DNA sequences found in this sample. The V call is TRBV30, the J call TRBJ1-5; D ambiguous. V lost 0 bases and J lost 2, with 5 bases in between. The CDR3 consists of 13 residues. The germline V gene encodes CDR1 GTSNPN and CDR2 SVGIG (reference sequence). The CDR3 sequence is CAWSVRGNQPQHF. The CDR3 region has the DNA TGTGCCTGGAGTGTGAGGGGCAATCAGCCCCAGCATTTT.